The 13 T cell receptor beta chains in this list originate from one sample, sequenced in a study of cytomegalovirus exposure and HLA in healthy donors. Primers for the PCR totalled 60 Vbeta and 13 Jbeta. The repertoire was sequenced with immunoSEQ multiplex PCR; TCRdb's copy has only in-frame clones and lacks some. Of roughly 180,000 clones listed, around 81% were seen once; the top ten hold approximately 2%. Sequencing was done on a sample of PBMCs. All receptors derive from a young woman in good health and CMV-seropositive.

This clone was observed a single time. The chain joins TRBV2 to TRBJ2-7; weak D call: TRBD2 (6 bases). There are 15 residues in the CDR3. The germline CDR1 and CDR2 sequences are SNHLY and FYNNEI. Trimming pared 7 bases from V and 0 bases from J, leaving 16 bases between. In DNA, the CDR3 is TGTGCCAGCATGGGAGGACTCAAGAGCTCCTACGAGCAGTACTTC. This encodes CASMGGLKSSYEQYF.

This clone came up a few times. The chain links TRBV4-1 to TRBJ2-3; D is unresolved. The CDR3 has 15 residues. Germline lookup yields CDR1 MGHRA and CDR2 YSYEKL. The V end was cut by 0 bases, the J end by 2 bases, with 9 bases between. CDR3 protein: CASSQEPRATDTQYF. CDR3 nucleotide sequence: TGCGCCAGCAGCCAAGAGCCTAGAGCCACAGATACGCAGTATTTT.

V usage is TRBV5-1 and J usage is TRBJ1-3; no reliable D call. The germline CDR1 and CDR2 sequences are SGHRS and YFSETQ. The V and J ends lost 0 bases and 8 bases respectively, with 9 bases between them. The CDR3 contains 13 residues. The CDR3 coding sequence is TGCGCCAGCAGCTTGGTTTTCGGGGACACCATATATTTT. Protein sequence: CASSLVFGDTIYF.

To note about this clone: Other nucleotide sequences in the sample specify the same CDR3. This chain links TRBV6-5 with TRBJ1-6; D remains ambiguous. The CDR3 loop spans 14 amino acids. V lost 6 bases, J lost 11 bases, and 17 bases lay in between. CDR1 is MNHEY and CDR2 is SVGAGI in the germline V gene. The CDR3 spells CASSSPGRRAPLHF. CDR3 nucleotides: TGTGCCAGCAGCTCCCCGGGCAGGCGGGCACCCCTCCACTTT.

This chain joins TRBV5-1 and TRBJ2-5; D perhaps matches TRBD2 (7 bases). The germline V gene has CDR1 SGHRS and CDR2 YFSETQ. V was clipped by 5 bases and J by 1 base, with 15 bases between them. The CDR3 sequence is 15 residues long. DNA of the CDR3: TGCGCCAGCAGTCCGTATAGGGGGGGCCAAGAGACCCAGTACTTC. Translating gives CASSPYRGGQETQYF.

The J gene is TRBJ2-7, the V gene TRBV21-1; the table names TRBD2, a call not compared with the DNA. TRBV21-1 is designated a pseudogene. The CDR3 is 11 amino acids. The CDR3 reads CASRIRDGTYV. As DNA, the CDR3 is TGTGCCAGCAGAATCCGGGACGGGACTTACGTC.

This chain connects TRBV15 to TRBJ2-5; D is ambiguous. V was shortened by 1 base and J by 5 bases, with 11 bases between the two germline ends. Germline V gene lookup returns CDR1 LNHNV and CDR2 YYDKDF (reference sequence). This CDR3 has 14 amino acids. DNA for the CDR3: TGTGCCACCAGCAGAGGGCCGGGTTTGGAGACCCAGTACTTC. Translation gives CATSRGPGLETQYF.

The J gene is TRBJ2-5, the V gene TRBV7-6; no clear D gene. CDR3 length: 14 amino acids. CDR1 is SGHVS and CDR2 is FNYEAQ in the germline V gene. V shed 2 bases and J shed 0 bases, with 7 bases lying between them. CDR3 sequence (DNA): TGTGCCAGCAGCTTATTCCCGGACCAAGAGACCCAGTACTTC. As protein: CASSLFPDQETQYF.

CDR3 residues: CASSVAGGARETQYF. As DNA, the CDR3 is TGTGCCAGCAGCGTAGCTGGGGGGGCTCGAGAGACCCAGTACTTC. This sequence joins TRBV9 and TRBJ2-5; a weak D match, TRBD2 (7 bases). CDR3 length: 15 amino acids. Per germline, CDR1 SGDLS and CDR2 YYNGEE. Trimming shortened V by 0 bases and J by 4 bases, and 13 bases separated the two germline ends. Full variable domain (rest looked up from reference TRBV9 and TRBJ2-5): DSGVTQTPKHLITATGQRVTLRCSPRSGDLSVYWYQQSLDQGLQFLIQYYNGEERAKGNILERFSAQQFPDLHSELNLSSLELGDSALYFCASSVAGGARETQYFGPGTRLLVL.

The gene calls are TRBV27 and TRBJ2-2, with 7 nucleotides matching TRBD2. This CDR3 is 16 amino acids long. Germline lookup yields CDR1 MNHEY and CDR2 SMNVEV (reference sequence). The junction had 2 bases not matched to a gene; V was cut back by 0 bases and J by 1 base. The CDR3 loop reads CASSLSGGKNTGELFF. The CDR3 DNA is TGTGCCAGCAGTTTATCGGGGGGGAAGAACACCGGGGAGCTGTTTTTT.

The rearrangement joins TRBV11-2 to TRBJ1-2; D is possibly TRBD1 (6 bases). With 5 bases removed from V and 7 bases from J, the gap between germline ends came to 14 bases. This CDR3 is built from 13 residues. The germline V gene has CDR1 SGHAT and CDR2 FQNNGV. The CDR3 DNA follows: TGTGCCAGCAGCCTCGCAGGGGCGCTTGGCTACACCTTC. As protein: CASSLAGALGYTF.

The DNA for the CDR3 is TGTGCCAGCAGCCACGACAGAGACTATGGCTACACCTTC. As protein: CASSHDRDYGYTF. This chain links TRBV7-2 with TRBJ1-2; TRBD1 is a possible D gene (5 bases). Deletions cut 5 bases from V and 3 bases from J, with 10 bases between. The CDR3 has 13 residues. Germline CDR1 SGHTA, CDR2 FQGNSA.

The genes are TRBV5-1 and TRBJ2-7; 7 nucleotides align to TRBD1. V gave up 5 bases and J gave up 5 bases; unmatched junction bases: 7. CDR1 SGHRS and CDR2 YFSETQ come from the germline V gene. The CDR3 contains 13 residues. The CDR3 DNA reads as TGCGCCAGCAGACTTGACAGGGTCCACGAGCAGTACTTC. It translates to CASRLDRVHEQYF.